This record looks at one TCR beta chain sequence and its context. Repertoires were generated with immunoSEQ multiplex PCR, while TCRdb's copy carries only in-frame clones and drops some. This repertoire shows around 190,000 clones, approximately 93% found once; its top ten account for less than 2%. This sample is drawn from a study of T cell responses to AZD1222 COVID-19 vaccine. The germline gives CDR1 SGHKS, CDR2 YYEKEE (reference sequence). Trimming took 2 bases from V and 5 from J; bases not matched to a gene: 11. This CDR3 is 16 amino acids long. This sequence was found in an adult who received the AZD1222 COVID-19 vaccine. The J gene is TRBJ2-5, the V gene TRBV5-5, with TRBD1 matching over 8 bases. The sequencing here drew on peripheral blood, taken 28 days after the second AZD1222 dose. The CDR3 protein is CASSFMFPRGRETQYF. Written as DNA, the CDR3 is TGTGCCAGCAGCTTTATGTTTCCCAGGGGGCGCGAGACCCAGTACTTC.